This entry lists 8 T cell receptor beta chains sequenced from one sample in a study of vaccination and CD4 T cells after COVID-19. MiXCR, applied by TCRdb to the PCR reads, yields one record per CDR3 protein. The sample has more than 25,000 distinct CDR3 sequences, 45% to 50% seen once. Time point described: late sampling 161 to 241 days after vaccination in three convalescent patients. Sequenced material: CD4+ T cells from blood, taken about 7 months after SARS-CoV-2 vaccination. The receptors derive from a human donor who had recovered from COVID-19.

V and J are TRBV7-2 and TRBJ2-1; 8 nucleotides match TRBD2. CDR1 SGHTA and CDR2 FQGNSA come from the germline V gene. The CDR3 length is 16 residues. The V and J ends lost 1 base and 6 bases, in that order; junction bases with no gene match: 8. The DNA of the CDR3 is TGTGCCAGCAGCTTAGGGCGGGAGGCTGGTTCCAATGAGCAGTTCTTC. It translates to CASSLGREAGSNEQFF.

This clonotype has a single count. Here the CDR3 reads CSARGFEKITQETQYF. CDR3 bases: TGCAGTGCTAGAGGATTTGAAAAAATTACCCAAGAGACCCAGTACTTC. The chain links TRBV20-1 to TRBJ2-5; D gene unclear. The CDR3 covers 16 residues. Trimming shortened V by 1 base and J by 1 base, and 16 bases separated the two germline ends. From germline, CDR1 is DFQATT and CDR2 SNEGSKA (reference sequence).

The chain employs TRBV7-2 and TRBJ1-1, with D perhaps TRBD1 (5 bases). The CDR3 covers 13 residues. Between the trimmed V and J ends, which lost 5 bases and 5 bases, there was a span of 12 bases. Germline V gives CDR1 SGHTA, CDR2 FQGNSA. The CDR3 bases are TGTGCCAGCAGCACTATCGGGGGGACTGAAGCTTTCTTT. It encodes CASSTIGGTEAFF.

The chain joins TRBV15 to TRBJ2-1; perhaps TRBD2 as D (6 bases). The germline V gene has CDR1 LNHNV and CDR2 YYDKDF (reference sequence). The CDR3 is 16 residues long. V was pared by 1 base and J by 2 bases, with 12 bases between. The CDR3 loop reads CATSRGPGLPYNEQFF. DNA of the CDR3: TGTGCCACCAGCAGAGGCCCAGGACTACCCTACAATGAGCAGTTCTTC.

This chain links TRBV5-8 with TRBJ2-7; 10 positions match TRBD1. Per germline, CDR1 SGHTS and CDR2 YDEGEE. The CDR3 extends over 14 amino acids. With V trimmed by 0 bases and J by 7 bases, 4 bases remained unmatched. CDR3 region: CASSLGQGAREQYF. The CDR3 DNA reads as TGTGCCAGCAGCTTGGGACAGGGGGCGCGGGAGCAGTACTTC.

A note on this clonotype: This may stem from a read error, because a much larger clone lies one nucleotide away. The gene calls are TRBV15 and TRBJ1-2; the D gene is possibly TRBD1 (5 bases). Germline V lookup: CDR1 LNHNV, CDR2 YYDKDF (reference sequence). This CDR3 contains 14 residues. Trimming removed 0 bases at V and 6 bases at J, with 11 bases between. The CDR3 bases are TGTGCCACCAGCAGAGATTCAGGAGGGGATGGCTACACCTTC. It specifies CATSRDSGGDGYTF.

Only one count was recorded for this clonotype. The V and J genes are TRBV20-1 and TRBJ2-7; no firm D call. There are 12 residues in the CDR3. V was clipped by 6 bases and J by 4 bases, with 13 bases between them. Germline assignment: CDR1 DFQATT and CDR2 SNEGSKA (reference sequence). In DNA form, the CDR3 reads TGCAGTGCCATAAGATCCGCGTACGAGCAGTACTTC. Protein: CSAIRSAYEQYF.

The chain links TRBV12-3 or TRBV12-4 to TRBJ2-1, with TRBD2 identical over 8 bases. The CDR3 totals 15 residues. Unmatched junction bases numbered 7, after V lost 3 bases and J lost 6 bases. The CDR3 here is CASSFSGGRFNEQFF. CDR3 DNA sequence: TGTGCCAGCAGTTTTTCCGGCGGGAGGTTCAATGAGCAGTTCTTC.